The clone carrying this T cell receptor (beta chain) showed up just a few times. How the authors handled the data: Nucleated cell counts were estimated from reference gene primer amplification. Assay: immunoSEQ multiplex PCR; the TCRdb copy retains only in-frame clones and omits some. That table gives V, J and clone size, and the DNA gave D and trimming. The repertoire holds 60,000 to 70,000 clones, with less than 90% as singletons. The V end was cut by 0 bases, the J end by 2 bases, with 9 bases between. CDR1 is SGHRS, CDR2 YFSETQ, per germline. The CDR3 spans 14 residues. This sample stems from a study of blood T cell repertoires in COVID-19. Study details: Researchers got acute and convalescent COVID-19 samples from the United States, Italy and Spain. PBMCs, B-cell-depleted T cells, or T cells provided the cDNA or gDNA that made up the material.

The chain links TRBV5-1 to TRBJ2-7; unclear D gene. Sequencing was performed on peripheral blood. The clonotype originates from a man over 45 with active COVID-19. CDR3 sequence reads: CASSLAPVAYEQYF. DNA for the CDR3: TGCGCCAGCAGCTTGGCTCCGGTCGCCTACGAGCAGTACTTC.